One sample yielded the 20 T cell receptor beta chains listed below, sequenced in a study of STAT3 mutations in large granular lymphocyte leukemia (dated by TCRdb to about 2019). On the study overall, not on this receptor specifically: At least one immunodominant TCRbeta clonotype was identified in every T-LGLL patient, and multiple immunodominant subclonotypes were identified in about half of the T-LGLL patients.

Antigens of these TCRs are unknown. Receptors were amplified or captured by the immunoSEQ multiplex PCR assay. TCRdb carries this immuneACCESS record with in-frame sequences only. Its versions omit some clonotypes, under half of them owing to an unresolved V gene in the studies checked, with the rest unexplained. For this sample there are over a thousand clones; 55% to 70% appear just once. The ten largest clones take up approximately 38% of the sample. The sample taken for sequencing was peripheral blood mononuclear cells. Receptor source: a woman in her 70s with T-cell large granular lymphocyte leukemia. Some clones in this sample may be carry-over from other donors' samples. The age is the age at diagnosis.

The CDR3: CASLGNEQFF. The CDR3 DNA reads as TGTGCCAGCCTCGGGAATGAGCAGTTCTTC. The chain combines TRBV6-6 with TRBJ2-1; no reliable D call. Germline CDR1 and CDR2: MNHNY and SVGAGI (reference sequence). The CDR3 is made up of 10 amino acids. V was cut by 8 bases and J by 7 bases, with 6 bases left in between.

The chain uses TRBV5-1 and TRBJ1-1; D is unclear. Germline values: CDR1 SGHRS, CDR2 YFSETQ. The CDR3 has 16 residues. The V end lost 4 bases, the J end lost 1 base, and 17 bases lay between the germline ends. In nucleotides, the CDR3 is TGCGCCAGCAGCCATGGGTTAGGGTCTGGGAACACTGAAGCTTTCTTT. Its translation is CASSHGLGSGNTEAFF.

This clone was observed a handful of times. The rearrangement links TRBV7-2 to TRBJ1-2; 7 bases are a match to TRBD1. The germline CDR1 and CDR2 sequences are SGHTA and FQGNSA. The junction had 7 bases not matched to a gene; V was cut back by 8 bases and J by 4 bases. CDR3 length: 13 residues. CDR3 DNA sequence: TGTGCCAGCCGAATTGGACAGGTCTATGGCTACACCTTC. It yields the protein CASRIGQVYGYTF.

V usage is TRBV12-5 and J usage is TRBJ1-2; no reliable D call. The CDR3 is made up of 12 amino acids. V dropped 7 bases and J dropped 1 base, with 7 bases sitting between them. Germline V gene lookup returns CDR1 LGHNT and CDR2 FRNRAP. CDR3 in amino acids: CASAGVNYGYTF. The CDR3 DNA follows: TGTGCTAGTGCCGGAGTTAACTATGGCTACACCTTC.

The chain uses TRBV5-3 and TRBJ2-3; no clear D. TRBV5-3 is given ORF status, its function remaining uncertain. The CDR3 is made up of 14 amino acids. V lost 2 bases to trimming and J lost 2 bases, with 9 bases between them. CDR3 residues: CARSLVVPTDTQYF. The CDR3, as DNA: TGTGCCAGAAGCTTAGTAGTGCCCACAGATACGCAGTATTTT.

The chain uses TRBV5-1 and TRBJ1-1, with D unresolved. The CDR3 spans 13 residues. The V end lost 0 bases, the J end lost 4 bases, and 7 bases lay between the germline ends. In germline, CDR1 is SGHRS, CDR2 YFSETQ. The CDR3 nucleotides are TGCGCCAGCAGCTTGGGCCCGGGCACTGAAGCTTTCTTT. It yields the protein CASSLGPGTEAFF.

The chain combines TRBV28 with TRBJ1-5; TRBD1 matches 8 bases. Looked up from germline, CDR1 is MDHEN and CDR2 is SYDVKM. This CDR3 has 18 residues. V dropped 6 bases and J dropped 5; count of bases not matched to a gene: 18. DNA of the CDR3: TGTGCCAGCAGACGCGCGCGGGACAGGTTCTCTTTTGATCAGCCCCAGCATTTT. Protein sequence: CASRRARDRFSFDQPQHF.

The chain combines TRBV5-8 with TRBJ1-5; weak D call: TRBD1 (5 bases). The CDR3 covers 14 residues. Germline V CDR1 and CDR2: SGHTS, YDEGEE. V was shortened by 6 bases and J by 3 bases, with 13 bases between the two germline ends. The CDR3 loop reads CASTRVGDNQPQHF. CDR3 DNA sequence: TGTGCCAGCACCCGAGTGGGGGACAATCAGCCCCAGCATTTT.

This rearrangement joins TRBV6-5 to TRBJ1-5, with no clear D. Germline V gene lookup returns CDR1 MNHEY and CDR2 SVGAGI. This CDR3 is 15 amino acids long. The V end was cut by 0 bases, the J end by 0 bases, with 6 bases between. CDR3 sequence reads: CASSYSRNSNQPQHF. The CDR3 nucleotides read TGTGCCAGCAGTTACTCGAGGAATAGCAATCAGCCCCAGCATTTT.

This clone has a handful of counts. V usage is TRBV28 and J usage is TRBJ1-2, with 10 positions matching TRBD1. The CDR3 extends over 15 amino acids. From germline, CDR1 is MDHEN and CDR2 SYDVKM. Trimming at V came to 5 bases and at J to 2 bases, leaving 5 bases not matched to a gene. CDR3 sequence reads: CASSRPGQGNYGYTF. The CDR3 bases are TGTGCCAGCAGTCGACCGGGACAGGGGAACTATGGCTACACCTTC.

The chain combines TRBV7-9 with TRBJ2-7; D call uncertain. CDR3 size: 14 residues. V was shortened by 2 bases and J by 4 bases, with 12 bases between the two germline ends. Germline V CDR1 and CDR2: SEHNR, FQNEAQ (reference sequence). The chain's CDR3 is CASSLLGWGYEQYF. The DNA of the CDR3 is TGTGCCAGCAGCTTATTGGGATGGGGATACGAGCAGTACTTC.

The gene calls are TRBV5-1 and TRBJ2-1, with TRBD2 matching over 9 bases. Germline loops: CDR1 SGHRS, CDR2 YFSETQ. The CDR3 covers 13 residues. V lost 5 bases to trimming and J lost 5 bases; unmatched junction nucleotides: 2. Here the CDR3 reads CASRSSGDNEQFF. As DNA, the CDR3 is TGCGCCAGCAGGTCTAGCGGGGACAATGAGCAGTTCTTC.

The chain is built from TRBV18 and TRBJ1-2, with 11 nucleotides matching TRBD1. Unmatched junction bases numbered 13, after V lost 5 bases and J lost 8 bases. Germline CDR1 is KGHSH and CDR2 is LQKENI. The CDR3 sequence is 16 residues long. CDR3 residues: CASSTRPDRGRGGYTF. DNA for the CDR3: TGTGCCAGCTCAACTCGCCCGGACAGGGGGCGAGGGGGCTACACCTTC.

This clone is labeled large (0.1 to 1%). The rearrangement joins TRBV14 to TRBJ1-1, with TRBD1 matching 7 bases. This CDR3 has 14 amino acids. V was pared by 0 bases and J by 6 bases, with 4 bases of the junction left unmatched. Per the germline V gene, CDR1 is SGHDN and CDR2 is FVKESK. Here the CDR3 reads CASSQEDRFAEAFF. The CDR3 region has the DNA TGTGCCAGCAGCCAAGAGGACAGGTTTGCTGAAGCTTTCTTT. Filled out from reference TRBV14 and TRBJ1-1, the complete variable domain reads EAGVTQFPSHSVIEKGQTVTLRCDPISGHDNLYWYRRVMGKEIKFLLHFVKESKQDESGMPNNRFLAERTGGTYSTLKVQPAELEDSGVYFCASSQEDRFAEAFFGQGTRLTVV.

The gene calls are TRBV6-5 and TRBJ2-7; 12 positions agree with TRBD2. This CDR3 has 15 amino acids. CDR1 and CDR2 from the germline V gene are MNHEY and SVGAGI. The V segment lost 2 bases and the J segment 2 bases; nucleotides outside the gene matches: 1. The CDR3 sequence: CASSYGLAGPYEQYF. CDR3 coding DNA: TGTGCCAGCAGTTACGGACTAGCGGGACCCTACGAGCAGTACTTC.

The rearrangement links TRBV5-4 to TRBJ1-1; D remains unclear. The CDR3 length is 13 residues. Germline V gives CDR1 SGHNT, CDR2 YYREEE (reference sequence). Trimming took off 6 bases at V and 1 base at J, with 10 bases between the two ends. CDR3 nucleotide sequence: TGTGCCAGCAAAGAGGAAACGAACACTGAAGCTTTCTTT. Translated: CASKEETNTEAFF. Looking up the rest from reference TRBV5-4 and TRBJ1-1 gives the full variable domain: ETGVTQSPTHLIKTRGQQVTLRCSSQSGHNTVSWYQQALGQGPQFIFQYYREEENGRGNFPPRFSGLQFPNYSSELNVNALELDDSALYLCASKEETNTEAFFGQGTRLTVV.

The rearrangement joins TRBV27 to TRBJ1-1; the D is unclear. V dropped 4 bases and J dropped 5 bases, with 14 bases sitting between them. CDR1 and CDR2 from the germline V gene are MNHEY and SMNVEV (reference sequence). The CDR3 totals 14 residues. CDR3 loop: CASSSPFGGTEAFF. The CDR3 DNA reads TGTGCCAGCAGTTCCCCTTTCGGTGGGACTGAAGCTTTCTTT.

V is TRBV27 and J is TRBJ2-7; D remains unclear. The CDR3 has 13 amino acids. Germline loops: CDR1 MNHEY, CDR2 SMNVEV (reference sequence). The V and J ends lost 2 bases and 2 bases respectively, with 7 bases between them. CDR3 region: CASSLGFAYEQYF. Written as DNA, the CDR3 is TGTGCCAGCAGTTTAGGGTTCGCCTACGAGCAGTACTTC.

This chain links TRBV6-6 with TRBJ1-1; D is unclear. V lost 5 bases to trimming and J lost 5 bases, with 6 bases between them. In germline, CDR1 is MNHNY, CDR2 SVGAGI (reference sequence). The length of the CDR3 is 11 residues. This chain's CDR3 is CASSRETEAFF. The CDR3 region has the DNA TGTGCCAGCAGTCGTGAGACTGAAGCTTTCTTT.

By sample share, this clone is hyperexpanded. This rearrangement joins TRBV5-4 to TRBJ2-1; perhaps TRBD2 as D (6 bases). CDR3 length equals 13 residues. The V end was cut by 4 bases, the J end by 9 bases, with 14 bases between. CDR1 and CDR2 (germline): SGHNT, YYREEE (reference sequence). This CDR3 is CASSPDYVGEQFF. DNA for the CDR3: TGTGCCAGCAGCCCGGACTACGTCGGTGAGCAGTTCTTC.